Only one count was recorded for the clone carrying this T cell receptor beta chain. The antigen remains unidentified. The data derive from a study of CD8+CD57+ T cells in acquired aplastic anemia. Whole-study context: Isolated CD4+ and CD8+ cells, once sorted, yielded DNA averaging around 3 ug.

General study results and limits: Patients versus controls showed no significant CD8+ Simpson's diversity difference. Patients and controls shared roughly 31 CD8+ CDR3 sequences, highly expressed in patients.

Those patients picked for sequencing had displayed CD8+CD57+ cell expansion on flow cytometry. Genomic DNA, serving as template, underwent TCR beta VDJ and CDR3 profiling. TCRdb re-analysed the reads in MiXCR, keeping a single row per CDR3 protein. The table has approximately 170,000 distinct CDR3 sequences, around 47% seen once. The sequenced sample consisted of sorted CD4+, CD8+, or CD8+CD57+ T cells (not recorded which) from PBMCs. This TCR was sampled from a human donor with aplastic anemia.

CDR3 sequence reads: CASSRTGVEQYF. CDR3 bases: TGTGCCAGTAGCCGGACAGGGGTCGAGCAGTACTTC. The V gene is TRBV19, the J gene TRBJ2-7; 9 nucleotides align to TRBD1. CDR1 and CDR2 (germline): LNHDA, SQIVND (reference sequence). The CDR3 spans 12 residues. The ends lost 6 bases at V and 6 bases at J; junction bases unmatched: 3.